This T cell receptor (beta chain) was recorded in a study of blood T cell repertoires in COVID-19. As for the study in general: Sites in the United States, Italy and Spain provided acute and convalescent COVID-19 samples. In each case, the material was cDNA or gDNA derived from T cells, B-cell-depleted T cells, or PBMCs.

Source study methods: Amplification from reference gene primers served as the basis for estimated nucleated cell counts. Libraries were prepared by immunoSEQ multiplex PCR; TCRdb keeps only in-frame clonotypes and omits some of them. V and J calls plus clone size are reproduced from that table; the DNA served to infer D and trimming. This repertoire shows 75,000 to 90,000 clones, more than 85% found once; its top ten account for approximately 8.1%. The CDR3 totals 17 residues. The specimen sequenced was peripheral blood. The chain couples TRBV21-1 to TRBJ2-7; TRBD2, as called in the table, went unchecked against the DNA. TRBV21-1 is an annotated pseudogene. The source of this sequence is an elderly man with active or convalescent COVID-19. For the CDR3, the DNA is TGTGCCAGCAGCAAAAATCTTTGCCGGACTAGCGCCTACGAGCAGTACGTC. Encoded protein: CASSKNLCRTSAYEQYV.